The 32 T cell receptor beta chains listed next were all sequenced from one sample in a study of T cell changes during pregnancy in multiple sclerosis. Sequencing was performed with immunoSEQ multiplex PCR; in TCRdb, only in-frame clones are kept and a portion is missing. The repertoire consists of under 100,000 clones, with approximately 90% occurring once and the leading ten covering 1.5% to 2%. This material consisted of peripheral blood, taken in the first trimester of pregnancy. The receptors here all came from a female donor in good health, enrolled as a control in a pregnancy study.

The rearrangement links TRBV10-3 to TRBJ2-4, with TRBD1 matching over 7 bases. V trimming: 2 bases; J trimming: 1 base; junction bases outside the gene matches: 8. Per germline, CDR1 ENHRY and CDR2 SYGVKD. The CDR3 sequence is 17 residues long. This chain's CDR3 is CAISETSQGEAKNIQYF. Here the CDR3 DNA reads TGTGCCATCAGTGAGACTTCCCAGGGGGAGGCCAAAAACATTCAGTACTTC.

This chain joins TRBV7-6 and TRBJ2-1, with 9 nucleotides matching TRBD2. J gave up 14 bases and V 4 bases, and 9 bases lay outside the gene matches. Germline CDR1 reads SGHVS; CDR2 reads FNYEAQ. This CDR3 region has 13 residues. The CDR3 coding sequence is TGTGCCAGCAGCTCCGTTAGCGGGGGATTTGAGTTCTTC. It translates to CASSSVSGGFEFF.

This clone was detected only once. The chain links TRBV13 to TRBJ2-3, with 7 bases aligning to TRBD2. This CDR3 is 16 amino acids long. The V and J ends lost 5 bases and 1 base, in that order; junction bases with no gene match: 9. Germline V gene data show CDR1 as PRHDT and CDR2 as FYEKMQ (reference sequence). The DNA for the CDR3 is TGTGCCAGCAGCACGCGACGGGGAGGGGGCACAGATACGCAGTATTTT. Its translation is CASSTRRGGGTDTQYF. Looking up the rest from reference TRBV13 and TRBJ2-3 gives the full variable domain: AAGVIQSPRHLIKEKRETATLKCYPIPRHDTVYWYQQGPGQDPQFLISFYEKMQSDKGSIPDRFSAQQFSDYHSELNMSSLELGDSALYFCASSTRRGGGTDTQYFGPGTRLTVL.

DNA for the CDR3: TGTGCCAGTTCTTATAGCTCCTATAATTCACCCCTCCACTTT. Translated: CASSYSSYNSPLHF. The genes are TRBV19 and TRBJ1-6, with D unclear. Germline CDR1 reads LNHDA; CDR2 reads SQIVND (reference sequence). CDR3 size: 14 residues. V lost 8 bases and J lost 0, with 8 bases in between.

V usage is TRBV9 and J usage is TRBJ1-1; no definite D call. The V gene's germline CDR1 is SGDLS and CDR2 YYNGEE. The CDR3 runs 14 residues. The V gene lost 3 bases and the J gene lost 4 bases, with 13 bases spanning the gap. In DNA, the CDR3 is TGTGCCAGCAGCGCTAACAGCAGAACCACTGAAGCTTTCTTT. Protein sequence: CASSANSRTTEAFF.

This chain uses TRBV18 with TRBJ1-2; 9 nucleotides align to TRBD1. The CDR3 has 15 residues. The J segment lost 2 bases and the V segment lost 4 bases, leaving 5 bases of the junction unmatched. Germline values: CDR1 KGHSH, CDR2 LQKENI. Here the CDR3 reads CASSRTGTGNYGYTF. The CDR3 DNA reads TGTGCCAGCTCACGTACCGGGACAGGGAACTATGGCTACACCTTC.

V gene TRBV5-1 combines with J gene TRBJ2-3; 8 positions agree with TRBD1. With 0 bases clipped from V and 2 bases from J, the junction kept 8 bases outside the gene matches. CDR1 and CDR2 from the germline V gene are SGHRS and YFSETQ. This CDR3 has 17 amino acids. CDR3 in amino acids: CASSLATGTGTTDTQYF. The DNA for the CDR3 is TGCGCCAGCAGCTTGGCCACCGGGACAGGAACCACAGATACGCAGTATTTT.

This chain joins TRBV30 and TRBJ2-3; TRBD2 agrees at 12 bases. Germline CDR1 and CDR2: GTSNPN and SVGIG (reference sequence). The CDR3 is 16 residues long. The ends lost 1 base at V and 2 bases at J; junction bases unmatched: 4. The CDR3 DNA reads as TGTGCCTGGAGTGCTGCTAGCGGGGGGGCCACAGATACGCAGTATTTT. Encoded protein: CAWSAASGGATDTQYF. Full variable domain (remainder filled in from reference TRBV30 and TRBJ2-3): SQTIHQWPATLVQPVGSPLSLECTVEGTSNPNLYWYRQAAGRGLQLLFYSVGIGQISSEVPQNLSASRPQDRQFILSSKKLLLSDSGFYLCAWSAASGGATDTQYFGPGTRLTVL.

As DNA, the CDR3 is TGTGCCAGCAGCTTCGACACACGGACTGAAGCTTTCTTT. Amino acid sequence: CASSFDTRTEAFF. This sequence joins TRBV7-2 and TRBJ1-1; D not resolved. Trimming removed 3 bases at V and 5 bases at J, with 10 bases between. The CDR3 runs to 13 residues. Germline V gives CDR1 SGHTA, CDR2 FQGNSA.

This chain connects TRBV5-6 to TRBJ2-3; TRBD2 matches at 11 bases. This CDR3 contains 17 residues. Germline CDR1 SGHDT, CDR2 YYEEEE. V gave up 2 bases and J gave up 1 base; unmatched junction bases: 6. CDR3 in amino acids: CASSLLNSGGGTDTQYF. CDR3 DNA sequence: TGTGCCAGCAGCTTACTGAATAGCGGGGGGGGCACAGATACGCAGTATTTT.

The chain links TRBV29-1 to TRBJ1-6, with D tentatively TRBD1 (5 bases). This CDR3 is 13 amino acids long. Trimming cost V 4 bases and J 3 bases, with 7 bases left between them. Germline V gene lookup returns CDR1 SQVTM and CDR2 ANQGSEA. This CDR3 is CSVARDYNSPLHF. As DNA, the CDR3 is TGCAGCGTTGCCAGGGACTATAATTCACCCCTCCACTTT.

The V gene is TRBV18, the J gene TRBJ1-5, with a possible D match to TRBD1 (6 bases). The V gene's germline CDR1 is KGHSH and CDR2 LQKENI. The CDR3 runs to 15 residues. V was clipped by 3 bases and J by 2 bases, with 11 bases between them. CDR3 coding DNA: TGTGCCAGCTCACCGGCAGGGGTAGGCAATCAGCCCCAGCATTTT. This codes for CASSPAGVGNQPQHF.

J is TRBJ1-1 and V is TRBV5-6, with D perhaps matching TRBD1 (5 bases). Trimming removed 2 bases from V and 2 bases from J, with 10 bases in between. CDR3 length: 14 amino acids. Germline V CDR1 and CDR2: SGHDT, YYEEEE. The CDR3 region is CASSLYRINTEAFF. In nucleotides, the CDR3 is TGTGCCAGCAGCTTATACAGGATTAACACTGAAGCTTTCTTT.

This clone has only a few counts. V is TRBV7-2 and J is TRBJ1-6; 8 bases map to TRBD1. With 5 bases clipped from V and 10 bases from J, the junction kept 10 bases outside the gene matches. The CDR3 contains 15 residues. Germline CDR1 SGHTA, CDR2 FQGNSA. As DNA, the CDR3 is TGTGCCAGCAGCCCGATTACAGGGGGTGTCTCACCCCTCCACTTT. This codes for CASSPITGGVSPLHF.

This chain joins TRBV19 and TRBJ2-3, with TRBD2 matching over 9 bases. Germline loops: CDR1 LNHDA, CDR2 SQIVND (reference sequence). The ends lost 0 bases at V and 2 bases at J; junction bases unmatched: 18. The CDR3 is 21 residues long. CDR3 bases: TGTGCCAGTAGTATAGATCTTAGGTTAGCGGGGGTTTACCCAGCCACAGATACGCAGTATTTT. Amino acid sequence: CASSIDLRLAGVYPATDTQYF.

The chain joins TRBV19 to TRBJ1-5, with 11 positions matching TRBD1. Trimming removed 5 bases from V and 2 bases from J; junction bases left unmatched: 2. Per germline, CDR1 LNHDA and CDR2 SQIVND (reference sequence). The CDR3 is made up of 15 amino acids. The CDR3 DNA follows: TGTGCCAGTAGTTCGGGACAGGGGGGCAATCAGCCCCAGCATTTT. This sequence encodes CASSSGQGGNQPQHF.

The rearrangement uses TRBV12-5 and TRBJ2-1; 7 nucleotides agree with TRBD1. V shed 3 bases and J 12 bases; nucleotides not matched to a gene: 20. The CDR3 has 17 amino acids. Germline V gene data show CDR1 as LGHNT and CDR2 as FRNRAP. The CDR3 coding sequence is TGTGCTAGTGGTTTAGGAGCTCGACGCCATTTAAGGACAGGGCAGTTCTTC. This gives the protein CASGLGARRHLRTGQFF. The variable domain in full, completed from reference TRBV12-5 and TRBJ2-1, reads DARVTQTPRHKVTEMGQEVTMRCQPILGHNTVFWYRQTMMQGLELLAYFRNRAPLDDSGMPKDRFSAEMPDATLATLKIQPSEPRDSAVYFCASGLGARRHLRTGQFFGPGTRLTVL.

DNA of the CDR3: TGTGCCAGCAGCTTACGGGGAAGCTCCTATAATTCACCCCTCCACTTT. Encoded protein: CASSLRGSSYNSPLHF. The genes are TRBV5-5 and TRBJ1-6; D is ambiguous. V was cut by 2 bases and J by 0 bases, with 9 bases left in between. CDR3 length: 16 amino acids. In germline, CDR1 is SGHKS, CDR2 YYEKEE (reference sequence).

The rearrangement joins TRBV19 to TRBJ2-3; 7 nucleotides match TRBD2. This CDR3 region has 19 residues. V was pared by 0 bases and J by 3 bases, with 15 bases of the junction left unmatched. The germline gives CDR1 LNHDA, CDR2 SQIVND (reference sequence). CDR3 loop: CASSIDSSTRSGATDTQYF. CDR3 coding DNA: TGTGCCAGTAGTATAGACTCTTCCACCCGGAGCGGGGCGACAGATACGCAGTATTTT.

The V gene is TRBV9, the J gene TRBJ2-1; 8 nucleotides agree with TRBD2. The CDR3 is 16 amino acids. Germline V gene sequence: CDR1 SGDLS, CDR2 YYNGEE. After removal of 0 bases from V and 9 bases from J, the junction contained 11 bases not matched to a gene. The CDR3 protein is CASSVDPSAGGGEQFF. The CDR3 DNA follows: TGTGCCAGCAGCGTAGACCCCAGCGCGGGGGGTGGTGAGCAGTTCTTC.

V usage is TRBV5-1 and J usage is TRBJ2-3; 7 nucleotides line up with TRBD2. Trimming removed 3 bases from V and 4 bases from J; junction bases left unmatched: 5. The CDR3 has 14 amino acids. The germline CDR1 and CDR2 sequences are SGHRS and YFSETQ. The CDR3 spells CASSWREGPDTQYF. The CDR3 DNA follows: TGCGCCAGCAGCTGGAGGGAGGGCCCAGATACGCAGTATTTT.

V gene TRBV5-6 combines with J gene TRBJ2-7; no clear D gene. This CDR3 has 14 residues. Germline CDR1 and CDR2: SGHDT and YYEEEE. Trimming removed 5 bases at V and 0 bases at J, with 12 bases between. The CDR3 DNA reads as TGTGCCAGCAGATGGGCTATTAGCTCCTACGAGCAGTACTTC. Amino acids: CASRWAISSYEQYF.

This chain uses TRBV30 with TRBJ1-2; D not certain. CDR3 length: 13 amino acids. Germline V gene data show CDR1 as GTSNPN and CDR2 as SVGIG (reference sequence). Trimming stripped 3 bases from V and 0 bases from J, with 8 bases between. The CDR3 nucleotides read TGTGCCTGGAGGTCGGGAACTAACTATGGCTACACCTTC. Translation: CAWRSGTNYGYTF.

The chain recombines TRBV6-4 with TRBJ2-1; 9 nucleotides agree with TRBD2. J gave up 8 bases and V 3 bases, and 11 bases lay outside the gene matches. The CDR3 is 16 residues long. CDR1 MRHNA and CDR2 SNTAGT come from the germline V gene. CDR3 loop: CASSEGTSGGSDEQFF. CDR3 bases: TGTGCCAGCAGTGAAGGAACGAGCGGGGGGTCGGATGAGCAGTTCTTC.

Here the CDR3 reads CASGASEEWLNRYTF. CDR3 bases: TGTGCCAGCGGCGCTTCTGAGGAATGGCTCAATCGCTACACCTTC. The V gene is TRBV5-4, the J gene TRBJ1-2; D is unclear. The CDR3 runs 15 residues. The V gene's germline CDR1 is SGHNT and CDR2 YYREEE (reference sequence). Trimming took off 7 bases at V and 9 bases at J, with 25 bases between the two ends.

This clone showed up just a few times. This chain connects TRBV4-3 to TRBJ2-1, with a tentative D call TRBD2 (8 bases). Trimming pared 0 bases from V and 3 bases from J, leaving 15 bases between. CDR1 LGHNA and CDR2 YSLEER come from the germline V gene. The CDR3 has 17 amino acids. CDR3 region: CASSQDKGAGGYNEQFF. The DNA of the CDR3 is TGCGCCAGCAGCCAAGATAAGGGGGCGGGGGGCTACAATGAGCAGTTCTTC.

The chain has TRBV5-1 and TRBJ2-1; possibly TRBD1 for D (6 bases). CDR1 SGHRS and CDR2 YFSETQ come from the germline V gene. CDR3 size: 14 residues. Trimming took off 4 bases at V and 7 bases at J, with 15 bases between the two ends. CDR3 in DNA: TGCGCCAGCAGCCCCACAGGGTTTGGGAATGAGCAGTTCTTC. Its translation: CASSPTGFGNEQFF.

On this clone: A read error may produce the germline difference seen at one junction end. This chain links TRBV19 with TRBJ1-2; D unclear. Germline V CDR1 and CDR2: LNHDA, SQIVND (reference sequence). The CDR3 covers 13 residues. As DNA, the CDR3 is TGTGCCAGTAGTGTAGACCGGTCCCGTGGCTACACCTTC. It encodes CASSVDRSRGYTF.

This chain connects TRBV7-2 to TRBJ2-5; no clear D gene. Germline V lookup: CDR1 SGHTA, CDR2 FQGNSA. The V end was cut by 4 bases, the J end by 3 bases, with 3 bases between. This CDR3 has 11 amino acids. The CDR3 is CASSSKETQYF. The CDR3 bases are TGTGCCAGCAGCTCTAAAGAGACCCAGTACTTC.

The gene calls are TRBV7-8 and TRBJ1-6; a weak D match, TRBD1 (5 bases). The CDR3 has 13 amino acids. Germline CDR1 reads SGHVS; CDR2 reads FQNEAQ. The V end lost 5 bases, the J end lost 10 bases, and 12 bases lay between the germline ends. CDR3 sequence reads: CASSRGLGSPLHF. CDR3 bases: TGTGCCAGCAGCAGGGGCCTTGGGTCACCCCTCCACTTT.

This sequence joins TRBV2 and TRBJ2-5; D remains ambiguous. The V end was cut by 7 bases, the J end by 4 bases, with 19 bases between. CDR3 length equals 15 residues. Germline V lookup: CDR1 SNHLY, CDR2 FYNNEI. The CDR3 protein is CASTSDHSGPETQYF. CDR3 DNA sequence: TGTGCCAGCACCTCCGACCACAGTGGTCCAGAGACCCAGTACTTC.

On this clone: Other nucleotide sequences in the sample specify the same CDR3. The chain joins TRBV18 to TRBJ2-5; weak D call: TRBD1 (6 bases). The CDR3 sequence is 12 residues long. Trimming removed 2 bases from V and 5 bases from J, with 6 bases in between. Germline V CDR1 and CDR2: KGHSH, LQKENI. The chain's CDR3 is CASSPRGETQYF. CDR3 coding DNA: TGTGCCAGCTCACCAAGGGGGGAGACCCAGTACTTC.